The source of this T cell receptor beta chain is a study of blood T cell repertoires in COVID-19. As for the study in general: COVID-19 samples from acute and convalescent phases originated in the United States, Italy and Spain. PBMCs, B-cell-depleted T cells, or T cells were the source of the cDNA or gDNA that made up the material.

Original processing methods: Amplification of reference gene primers provided the estimated nucleated cell counts. The assay was immunoSEQ multiplex PCR, and TCRdb's table has in-frame clones only and misses some. Clone size and the V and J calls come from that table; the DNA yielded D and trimming. Among roughly 69,000 clones, 88% were seen once, and the ten largest hold 4.7%. There are 15 residues in the CDR3. J lost 3 bases, V lost 3 bases, and 1 base had no gene match. Per the germline V gene, CDR1 is LNHNV and CDR2 is YYDKDF (reference sequence). The genes are TRBV15 and TRBJ2-7; 14 bases are shared with TRBD2. This TCR derives from a human donor in a cohort sampled during active COVID-19. Sequencing was performed on peripheral blood. The CDR3 nucleotides read TGTGCCACCAGCAGCGGGACTAGCGGGGGCTACGAGCAGTACTTC. It yields the protein CATSSGTSGGYEQYF.